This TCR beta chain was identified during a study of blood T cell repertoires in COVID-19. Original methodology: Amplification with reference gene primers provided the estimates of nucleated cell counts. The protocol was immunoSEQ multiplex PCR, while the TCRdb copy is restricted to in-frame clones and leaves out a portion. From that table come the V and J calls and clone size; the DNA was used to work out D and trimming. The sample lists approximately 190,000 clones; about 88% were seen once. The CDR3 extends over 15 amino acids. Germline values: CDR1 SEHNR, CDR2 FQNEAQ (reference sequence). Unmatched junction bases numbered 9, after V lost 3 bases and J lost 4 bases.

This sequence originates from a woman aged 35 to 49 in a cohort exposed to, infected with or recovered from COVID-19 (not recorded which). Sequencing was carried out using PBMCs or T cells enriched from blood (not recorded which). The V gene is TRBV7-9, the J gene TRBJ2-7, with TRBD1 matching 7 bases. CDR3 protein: CASSFGQTTGYEQYF. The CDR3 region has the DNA TGTGCCAGCAGCTTTGGACAAACGACAGGGTACGAGCAGTACTTC.